Sequencing of this T cell receptor beta chain was carried out in a study of T cell clonality in common variable immunodeficiency. Study results and caveats: Fewer TCRbeta clones were shared among CVID subjects than controls. Links between repertoire features and CVID complications were heterogeneity-limited.

Here immunoSEQ multiplex PCR was the method, and the copy in TCRdb shows in-frame clones only, minus some. The profile covers 40,000 or so clones, none occurring a single time. This clone has a count of ten or more. The target antigen is unknown. The CDR3 extends 3 residues past the end of the read, so its final part is completed from the germline J gene. The germline V gene encodes CDR1 SGHVT and CDR2 SQSDAQ. V dropped 4 bases and J dropped 3; count of bases not matched to a gene: 3. The CDR3 loop spans 13 amino acids. This chain connects TRBV7-4 to TRBJ2-7; 7 bases match TRBD2. The TCR sequence derives from a person aged 18 to 75 in good health. Material: peripheral blood mononuclear cells. Partial CDR3 DNA: TGTGCCAGCAGCTCTTGCGGGAGCTACGAG. Amino acids: CASSSCGSYE. The CDR3 reads in full as CASSSCGSYEQYF.